This passage covers 26 T cell receptor beta chains from one sample sequenced in a study of blood T cells in healthy people across ages. Sample-barcoded 5' priming and a J-beta primer mix drove a second PCR of roughly 7 to 11 cycles. TCRdb processed the 5' RACE reads anew with MiXCR; each CDR3 protein has one entry. This table holds around 970,000 distinct CDR3 sequences, roughly 47% found once. The sequenced sample was blood. The source is a woman in her fifties or sixties in good health.

The chain combines TRBV7-8 with TRBJ2-2, with a possible D match to TRBD2 (5 bases). The CDR3 sequence is 15 residues long. CDR1 is SGHVS and CDR2 is FQNEAQ in the germline V gene. V was cut by 6 bases and J by 1 base, with 12 bases left in between. CDR3 loop: CASRTIHLNTGELFF. CDR3 DNA: TGTGCCAGCAGGACTATACACTTGAACACCGGGGAGCTGTTTTTT. Based on the CDR3 plus reference TRBV7-8 and TRBJ2-2, the full variable domain is GAGVSQSPRYKVAKRGQDVALRCDPISGHVSLFWYQQALGQGPEFLTYFQNEAQLDKSGLPSDRFFAERPEGSVSTLKIQRTQQEDSAVYLCASRTIHLNTGELFFGEGSRLTVL.

This clonotype was seen a few times. The chain is built from TRBV7-9 and TRBJ2-4; 9 bases are a match to TRBD2. The J call may not be correct, given that the DNA end is closer to TRBJ2-5. The CDR3 loop spans 16 amino acids. CDR1 is SEHNR and CDR2 is FQNEAQ in the germline V gene (reference sequence). This chain's CDR3 is CASSFSVAGVGETQYF. The CDR3 coding sequence is TGTGCCAGCAGCTTTTCCGTAGCGGGAGTGGGTGAGACCCAGTACTTC.

Details on this clonotype: One end of the junction fails to match germline, which may point to a read error. The chain is built from TRBV4-1 and TRBJ2-7, with D possibly being TRBD2 (6 bases). From germline, CDR1 is MGHRA and CDR2 YSYEKL. The CDR3 extends over 16 amino acids. The CDR3 region has the DNA TGCACCAGCAGCCAAGCTTTTGACGGGGGTTACTACGAGCAGTACTTC. It encodes CTSSQAFDGGYYEQYF.

V usage is TRBV7-9 and J usage is TRBJ2-3, with TRBD1 as a possible D gene (6 bases). Trimming took off 3 bases at V and 2 bases at J, with 9 bases between the two ends. The CDR3 is made up of 14 amino acids. Germline CDR1 reads SEHNR; CDR2 reads FQNEAQ (reference sequence). CDR3 sequence: CASSFGQSTDTQYF. The CDR3 nucleotides are TGTGCCAGCAGCTTCGGACAGTCCACAGATACGCAGTATTTT.

The chain combines TRBV5-1 with TRBJ2-3; perhaps TRBD2 as D (5 bases). The CDR3 extends over 16 amino acids. Trimming cost V 0 bases and J 1 base, with 12 bases left between them. Germline-derived CDR1 and CDR2 are SGHRS and YFSETQ. The CDR3 spells CASSLGPTAGTDTQYF. The DNA for the CDR3 is TGCGCCAGCAGCTTGGGACCCACAGCGGGCACAGATACGCAGTATTTT.

This clonotype turned up a few times. The CDR3 loop is CASSISESQETQYF. CDR3 bases: TGTGCCAGCAGTATTTCGGAGTCCCAAGAGACCCAGTACTTC. This chain connects TRBV2 to TRBJ2-5; no definite D call. The CDR3 is 14 residues long. Per the germline V gene, CDR1 is SNHLY and CDR2 is FYNNEI. Trimming pared 5 bases from V and 1 base from J, leaving 11 bases between.

The chain is built from TRBV5-1 and TRBJ2-1; TRBD2 aligns across 10 bases. The V gene end was trimmed by 3 bases and the J gene end by 7 bases; junction bases not matched to a gene: 4. This CDR3 is 14 amino acids long. Per germline, CDR1 SGHRS and CDR2 YFSETQ. CDR3 DNA sequence: TGCGCCAGCAGCTCTAGCGGGAGTTGGAATGAGCAGTTCTTC. This codes for CASSSSGSWNEQFF.

The rearrangement uses TRBV20-1 and TRBJ2-7, with 7 bases aligning to TRBD1. The CDR3 runs to 14 residues. V gave up 6 bases and J gave up 3 bases; unmatched junction bases: 11. The germline gives CDR1 DFQATT, CDR2 SNEGSKA (reference sequence). The CDR3 reads CSATGTARNYEQYF. CDR3 in DNA: TGCAGTGCGACAGGGACAGCTAGGAACTACGAGCAGTACTTC.

This clonotype has only a few counts. The chain is built from TRBV7-9 and TRBJ1-2; perhaps TRBD1 as D (5 bases). This CDR3 has 14 amino acids. V lost 4 bases, J lost 0 bases, and 9 bases lay in between. From germline, CDR1 is SEHNR and CDR2 FQNEAQ (reference sequence). The CDR3 DNA is TGTGCCAGCAGCTATGCGGGGGCTAACTATGGCTACACCTTC. This codes for CASSYAGANYGYTF.

This clonotype appeared a few times. This sequence joins TRBV10-3 and TRBJ2-4, with 11 bases matching TRBD2. TRBJ2-5 explains the end of the DNA better; the J call may be wrong. CDR3 size: 15 residues. Looked up from germline, CDR1 is ENHRY and CDR2 is SYGVKD. CDR3 nucleotide sequence: TGTGCCATCAGTCTAGCGGGAGGATACCAAGAGACCCAGTACTTC. Its translation is CAISLAGGYQETQYF.

The genes are TRBV7-8 and TRBJ1-5, with D unclear. CDR1 is SGHVS and CDR2 is FQNEAQ in the germline V gene. The ends were cut back, 5 bases at V and 0 bases at J, with 14 bases in the middle. The CDR3 covers 16 residues. The CDR3 protein is CASSQHLKNSNQPQHF. The CDR3 coding sequence is TGTGCCAGCAGCCAACACCTAAAAAATAGCAATCAGCCCCAGCATTTT.

This clonotype showed up just once. The chain couples TRBV20-1 to TRBJ2-3, with 9 nucleotides matching TRBD1. V shed 1 base and J 4 bases; nucleotides not matched to a gene: 9. Germline CDR1 is DFQATT and CDR2 is SNEGSKA (reference sequence). The CDR3 loop spans 16 amino acids. CDR3 bases: TGCAGTGCTAGAGCAGGAGCGGGACAGGGTGCAGATACGCAGTATTTT. Translating it yields CSARAGAGQGADTQYF.

The DNA for the CDR3 is TGCAGTGCTTATTATAGCGGGAGAGGGGTCAATGAGCAGTTCTTC. The encoded protein is CSAYYSGRGVNEQFF. V is TRBV20-1 and J is TRBJ2-1; 9 bases are a match to TRBD2. J lost 6 bases, V lost 5 bases, and 11 bases had no gene match. The CDR3 length is 15 residues. Germline CDR1 DFQATT, CDR2 SNEGSKA (reference sequence).

J is TRBJ1-5 and V is TRBV5-1; tentatively, D is TRBD1 (5 bases). Trimming removed 2 bases from V and 1 base from J, with 10 bases in between. In germline, CDR1 is SGHRS, CDR2 YFSETQ. The CDR3 extends over 15 amino acids. In DNA form, the CDR3 reads TGCGCCAGCAGCTTATCATGGGGGAGCAATCAGCCCCAGCATTTT. It encodes CASSLSWGSNQPQHF.

The chain combines TRBV30 with TRBJ1-2; TRBD1 aligns across 12 bases. The CDR3 is 15 amino acids. V lost 3 bases, J lost 4 bases, and 6 bases stayed unmatched. Germline V CDR1 and CDR2: GTSNPN, SVGIG (reference sequence). The CDR3 nucleotides are TGTGCCTGGAGGGGGACAGGGGGCGCTCCCTATGGCTACACCTTC. It specifies CAWRGTGGAPYGYTF.

The V gene is TRBV4-1, the J gene TRBJ2-4; D possibly corresponds to TRBD2 (6 bases). The last part of the DNA fits TRBJ2-7 better; the J call may be wrong. The germline V gene has CDR1 MGHRA and CDR2 YSYEKL. This CDR3 has 14 residues. CDR3 DNA: TGCGCCAGCAGCCAAGCCGGACTAACCTACGAGCAGTACTTC. It is translated as CASSQAGLTYEQYF.

This clonotype was picked up a small number of times. The chain joins TRBV28 to TRBJ1-1; 9 bases are a match to TRBD1. The V gene end was trimmed by 2 bases and the J gene end by 7 bases; junction bases not matched to a gene: 5. CDR3 length equals 14 residues. Germline assignment: CDR1 MDHEN and CDR2 SYDVKM. CDR3: CASSLMDRGVEAFF. The CDR3 bases are TGTGCCAGCAGTTTAATGGACAGGGGTGTTGAAGCTTTCTTT.

The chain has TRBV10-3 and TRBJ1-4, with D tentatively TRBD1 (6 bases). CDR3 length equals 15 residues. Trimming pared 0 bases from V and 7 bases from J, leaving 12 bases between. Germline V gene sequence: CDR1 ENHRY, CDR2 SYGVKD. CDR3 nucleotides: TGTGCCATCAGTGAGTCTAGCAGGGGTGGTGAAAAACTGTTTTTT. Protein product: CAISESSRGGEKLFF.

The chain employs TRBV5-1 and TRBJ1-2; D is unresolved. CDR1 SGHRS and CDR2 YFSETQ come from the germline V gene. This CDR3 has 14 residues. Trimming stripped 0 bases from V and 4 bases from J, with 10 bases between. The CDR3 protein is CASSLESSVYGYTF. The CDR3 DNA is TGCGCCAGCAGCTTGGAATCATCTGTCTATGGCTACACCTTC.

This clonotype has only a few counts. V usage is TRBV6-5 and J usage is TRBJ2-3; weak D call: TRBD2 (5 bases). V was trimmed by 8 bases and J by 3 bases, leaving 18 bases between them. The CDR3 is 15 residues long. CDR1 is MNHEY, CDR2 SVGAGI, per germline. CDR3 nucleotide sequence: TGTGCCAGCTCCCGAATGGGAGTGGGGACAGATACGCAGTATTTT. It yields the protein CASSRMGVGTDTQYF.

The chain uses TRBV4-3 and TRBJ2-5; no definite D call. Trimming took off 4 bases at V and 3 bases at J, with 18 bases between the two ends. CDR1 LGHNA and CDR2 YSLEER come from the germline V gene. CDR3 length: 16 amino acids. As DNA, the CDR3 is TGCGCCAGCAGCCTCCGATCCGTCGGGTCTGAAGAGACCCAGTACTTC. It is translated as CASSLRSVGSEETQYF.

This clonotype was seen ten or more times. V gene TRBV12-3 or TRBV12-4 combines with J gene TRBJ2-2, with 10 bases fitting TRBD2. The J segment lost 4 bases and the V segment lost 3 bases, leaving 2 bases of the junction unmatched. The CDR3 loop spans 15 amino acids. The CDR3 bases are TGTGCCAGCAGTTTCAGCGGGAGGGTCACCGGGGAGCTGTTTTTT. As protein: CASSFSGRVTGELFF.

The CDR3 coding sequence is TGTGCCAGCAGCGTAGAGGCAGGGAAGGGCAAAAACATTCAGTACTTC. Its translation is CASSVEAGKGKNIQYF. The chain recombines TRBV9 with TRBJ2-4; a weak D match, TRBD1 (5 bases). The length of the CDR3 is 16 residues. The germline V gene has CDR1 SGDLS and CDR2 YYNGEE. The V and J ends lost 0 bases and 3 bases respectively, with 13 bases between them.

The rearrangement uses TRBV7-9 and TRBJ1-2; D remains ambiguous. The CDR3 is 12 amino acids. Trimming stripped 4 bases from V and 8 bases from J, with 11 bases between. The germline gives CDR1 SEHNR, CDR2 FQNEAQ (reference sequence). CDR3 sequence (DNA): TGTGCCAGCAGCTCCAACGGGCAGGGCTACACCTTC. This codes for CASSSNGQGYTF.

The chain is built from TRBV9 and TRBJ2-5; the D is unclear. Per the germline V gene, CDR1 is SGDLS and CDR2 is YYNGEE. Trimming cost V 4 bases and J 2 bases, with 12 bases left between them. The CDR3 sequence is 14 residues long. The CDR3 nucleotides are TGTGCCAGCAGCCGGTCTCCACAACAAGAGACCCAGTACTTC. Its protein is CASSRSPQQETQYF.

The chain is built from TRBV29-1 and TRBJ2-7; possible D gene TRBD1, 6 bases. Looked up from germline, CDR1 is SQVTM and CDR2 is ANQGSEA. V was pared by 1 base and J by 0 bases, with 10 bases between. The CDR3 runs to 14 residues. CDR3: CSVEGTDLSYEQYF. The CDR3 DNA reads TGCAGCGTTGAAGGGACAGATCTCTCCTACGAGCAGTACTTC.